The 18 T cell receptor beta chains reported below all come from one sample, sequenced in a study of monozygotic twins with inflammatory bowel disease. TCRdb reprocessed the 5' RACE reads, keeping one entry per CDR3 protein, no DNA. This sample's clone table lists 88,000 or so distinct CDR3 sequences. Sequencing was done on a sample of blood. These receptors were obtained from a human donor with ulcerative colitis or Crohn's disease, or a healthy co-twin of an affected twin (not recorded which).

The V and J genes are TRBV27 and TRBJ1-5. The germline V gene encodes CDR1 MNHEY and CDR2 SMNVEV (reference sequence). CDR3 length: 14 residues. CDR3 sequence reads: CASRRTERGQPQHF.

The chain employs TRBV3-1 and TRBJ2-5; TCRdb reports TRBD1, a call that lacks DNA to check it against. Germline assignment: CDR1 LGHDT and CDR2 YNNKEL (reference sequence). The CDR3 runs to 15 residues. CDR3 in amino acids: CASSFTTGGRETQYF.

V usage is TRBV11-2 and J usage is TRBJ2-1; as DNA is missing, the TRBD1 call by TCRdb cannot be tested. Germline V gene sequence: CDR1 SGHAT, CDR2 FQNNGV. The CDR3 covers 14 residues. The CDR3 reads CASSLDEGNNEQFF.

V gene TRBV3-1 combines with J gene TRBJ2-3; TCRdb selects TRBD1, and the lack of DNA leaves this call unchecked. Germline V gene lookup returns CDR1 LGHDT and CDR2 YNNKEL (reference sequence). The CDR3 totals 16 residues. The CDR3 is CASSQGRTGATDTQYF.

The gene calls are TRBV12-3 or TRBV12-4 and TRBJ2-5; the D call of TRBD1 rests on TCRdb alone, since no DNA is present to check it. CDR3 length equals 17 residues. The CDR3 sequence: CASSSRRRDGRRETQYF.

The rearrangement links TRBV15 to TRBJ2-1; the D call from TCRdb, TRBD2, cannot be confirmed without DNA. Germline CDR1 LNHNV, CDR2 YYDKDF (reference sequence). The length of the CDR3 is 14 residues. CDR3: CATRRGGGNNEQFF.

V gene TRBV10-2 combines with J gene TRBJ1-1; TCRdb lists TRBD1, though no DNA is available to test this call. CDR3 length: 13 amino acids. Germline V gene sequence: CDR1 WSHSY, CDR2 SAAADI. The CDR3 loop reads CASSESRGGDAFF.

CDR3 sequence: CASNNNRGYNSPLHF. This chain joins TRBV7-9 and TRBJ1-6; TCRdb calls TRBD1, which cannot be checked without DNA. From germline, CDR1 is SEHNR and CDR2 FQNEAQ (reference sequence). CDR3 length: 15 residues.

CDR3: CASSQLWDSAWGYTF. The chain has TRBV12-3 or TRBV12-4 and TRBJ1-2; checking the TCRdb D call of TRBD1 is not possible without DNA. This CDR3 has 15 amino acids.

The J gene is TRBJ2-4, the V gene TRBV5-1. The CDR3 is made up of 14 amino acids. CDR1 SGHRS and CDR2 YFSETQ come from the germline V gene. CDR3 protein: CASTPNGAKNMQYF. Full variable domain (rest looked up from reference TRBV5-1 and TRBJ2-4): KAGVTQTPRYLIKTRGQQVTLSCSPISGHRSVSWYQQTPGQGLQFLFEYFSETQRNKGNFPGRFSGRQFSNSRSEMNVSTLELGDSALYLCASTPNGAKNMQYFGAGTRLSVL.

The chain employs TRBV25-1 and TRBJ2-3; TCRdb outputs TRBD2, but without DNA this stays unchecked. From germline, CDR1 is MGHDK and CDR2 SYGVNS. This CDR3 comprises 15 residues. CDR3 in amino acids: CASRPGSYSTDTQYF.

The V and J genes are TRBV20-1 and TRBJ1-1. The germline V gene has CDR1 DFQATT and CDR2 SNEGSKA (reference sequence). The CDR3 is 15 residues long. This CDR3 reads CSARLGSESNTEAFF.

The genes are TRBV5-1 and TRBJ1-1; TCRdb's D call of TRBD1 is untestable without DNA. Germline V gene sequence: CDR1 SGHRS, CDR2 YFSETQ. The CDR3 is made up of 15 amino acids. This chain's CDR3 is CASSQRQGLNTEAFF.

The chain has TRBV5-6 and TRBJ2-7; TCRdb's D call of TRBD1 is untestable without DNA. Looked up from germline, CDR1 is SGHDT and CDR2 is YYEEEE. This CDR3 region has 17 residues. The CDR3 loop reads CASSFGRNGGISYEQYF.

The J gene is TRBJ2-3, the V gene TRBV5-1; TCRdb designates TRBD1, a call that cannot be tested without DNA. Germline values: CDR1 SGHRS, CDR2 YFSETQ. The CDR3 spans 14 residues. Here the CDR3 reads CASRDQGRLDTQYF. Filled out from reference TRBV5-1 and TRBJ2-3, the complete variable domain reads KAGVTQTPRYLIKTRGQQVTLSCSPISGHRSVSWYQQTPGQGLQFLFEYFSETQRNKGNFPGRFSGRQFSNSRSEMNVSTLELGDSALYLCASRDQGRLDTQYFGPGTRLTVL.

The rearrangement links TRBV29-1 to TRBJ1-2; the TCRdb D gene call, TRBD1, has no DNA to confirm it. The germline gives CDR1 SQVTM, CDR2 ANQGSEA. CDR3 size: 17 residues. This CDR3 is CSVEAPGQGMRGYGYTF. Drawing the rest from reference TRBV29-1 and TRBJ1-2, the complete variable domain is SAVISQKPSRDICQRGTSLTIQCQVDSQVTMMFWYRQQPGQSLTLIATANQGSEATYESGFVIDKFPISRPNLTFSTLTVSNMSPEDSSIYLCSVEAPGQGMRGYGYTFGSGTRLTVV.

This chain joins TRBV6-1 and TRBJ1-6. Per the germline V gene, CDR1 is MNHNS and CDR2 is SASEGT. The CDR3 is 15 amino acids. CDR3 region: CASSGRDSYNSPLHF.

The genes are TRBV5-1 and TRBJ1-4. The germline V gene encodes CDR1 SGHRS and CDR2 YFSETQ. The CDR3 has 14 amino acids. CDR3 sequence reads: CASSSTVEGEKLFF.